Following are 25 T cell receptor beta chains from one sample sequenced in a study of tumor and adjacent non-tumor tissue in lung cancer. The library came from three nested PCR rounds adapted from ARM-PCR protocols. MiXCR was run by TCRdb on the multiplex PCR reads, yielding one entry per CDR3 protein. The profile shows 120,000 to 150,000 distinct CDR3 sequences, approximately 66% of them singletons. No cell sorting was done before RNA was extracted from the tissue. Sample: lung tumor tissue. The receptor source for this set is a man in his 60s with small cell lung cancer.

This sequence joins TRBV11-2 and TRBJ2-4, with D possibly being TRBD2 (6 bases). V was trimmed by 8 bases and J by 9 bases, leaving 17 bases between them. From germline, CDR1 is SGHAT and CDR2 FQNNGV. This CDR3 has 13 amino acids. This chain's CDR3 is CASCSEAAGIQYF. CDR3 DNA: TGTGCCAGCTGCTCAGAGGCAGCGGGCATTCAGTACTTC.

Concerning this clonotype: This sequence may be a read error, since a much larger clone differs from it by one base. The chain joins TRBV20-1 to TRBJ1-1; the D is unclear. CDR1 is DFQATT and CDR2 is SNEGSKA in the germline V gene (reference sequence). There are 12 residues in the CDR3. The CDR3 DNA reads as TGCAGAGCCCGGGCCCCGAACACTGAAGCTTTCTTT. Its translation: CRARAPNTEAFF.

Notes on this clonotype: With a much larger clone just one base away, this may be a read error. V and J are TRBV5-1 and TRBJ2-1; possible D gene TRBD2, 5 bases. The germline V gene has CDR1 SGHRS and CDR2 YFSETQ. Trimming shortened V by 0 bases and J by 4 bases, and 11 bases separated the two germline ends. The CDR3 loop spans 15 amino acids. The CDR3 is CASSLDPGIYNEQFF. CDR3 sequence (DNA): TGCGCCAGCAGCTTGGATCCCGGGATATACAATGAGCAGTTCTTC.

With regard to this clonotype: A read error may account for a junction end that differs from germline. This chain links TRBV11-3 with TRBJ2-2; D is perhaps TRBD1 (6 bases). This CDR3 is 15 amino acids long. Per the germline V gene, CDR1 is SGHNT and CDR2 is YENEEA. The CDR3 DNA is TGTGCCAGCAGCTTTAGCACAGGGTTCACCGAGGAGCTGTTTTTT. Encoded protein: CASSFSTGFTEELFF. The full variable domain, with the rest looked up from reference TRBV11-3 and TRBJ2-2, is EAGVVQSPRYKIIEKKQPVAFWCNPISGHNTLYWYLQNLGQGPELLIRYENEEAVDDSQLPKDRFSAERLKGVDSTLKIQPAELGDSAVYLCASSFSTGFTEELFFGEGSRLTVL.

The chain is built from TRBV20-1 and TRBJ2-5; TRBD2 is a possible D gene (6 bases). The CDR3 runs 14 residues. Germline CDR1 reads DFQATT; CDR2 reads SNEGSKA (reference sequence). This CDR3 is CSASPEGLQETQYF. The DNA for the CDR3 is TGCAGCGCTTCTCCGGAGGGACTCCAAGAGACCCAGTACTTC.

A word on this clonotype: Compared with germline, one end of the junction differs, possibly owing to a read error. The chain carries TRBV6-5 and TRBJ2-1, with D tentatively TRBD2 (6 bases). Germline loops: CDR1 MNHEY, CDR2 SVGAGI. This CDR3 has 11 amino acids. CDR3 DNA sequence: TGTGGCAGCAGAGCCCGGGGAGGGCAGTTCTTC. As protein: CGSRARGGQFF.

About this clonotype itself: At one end, the junction sequence differs from germline, possibly due to a read error. The rearrangement uses TRBV11-2 and TRBJ2-3; 7 nucleotides align to TRBD2. CDR3 length: 14 amino acids. Germline CDR1 SGHAT, CDR2 FQNNGV. CDR3 in amino acids: CASDLAGETDTQYF. CDR3 nucleotides: TGTGCCAGCGACTTAGCGGGTGAGACAGATACTCAGTATTTT. The whole variable domain, remainder taken from reference TRBV11-2 and TRBJ2-3, is EAGVAQSPRYKIIEKRQSVAFWCNPISGHATLYWYQQILGQGPKLLIQFQNNGVVDDSQLPKDRFSAERLKGVDSTLKIQPAKLEDSAVYLCASDLAGETDTQYFGPGTRLTVL.

V and J are TRBV29-1 and TRBJ2-1; TRBD2 agrees at 10 bases. The germline V gene encodes CDR1 SQVTM and CDR2 ANQGSEA. V was pared by 6 bases and J by 9 bases, with 17 bases of the junction left unmatched. CDR3 length equals 16 residues. The CDR3 region has the DNA TGCAGCGTGGAGATATCTAGCGGGAGAACGTATGCTGAGCAGTTCTTC. Amino acids: CSVEISSGRTYAEQFF.

Of note for this clonotype: The junction departs from the called germline gene at one end, perhaps through a read error. The chain couples TRBV18 to TRBJ2-7; D possibly corresponds to TRBD2 (6 bases). Germline V gives CDR1 KGHSH, CDR2 LQKENI. The CDR3 totals 14 residues. CDR3 sequence reads: CVSSPGTASYEQYF. The CDR3 coding sequence is TGTGTCAGCTCACCAGGGACTGCCTCCTACGAGCAGTACTTC. The full variable domain, completed using reference TRBV18 and TRBJ2-7, is NAGVMQNPRHLVRRRGQEARLRCSPMKGHSHVYWYRQLPEEGLKFMVYLQKENIIDESGMPKERFSAEFPKEGPSILRIQQVVRGDSAAYFCVSSPGTASYEQYFGPGTRLTVT.

The J gene is TRBJ2-3, the V gene TRBV4-1; 12 nucleotides agree with TRBD2. The V segment lost 6 bases and the J segment 4 bases; nucleotides outside the gene matches: 5. This CDR3 is 15 amino acids long. Looked up from germline, CDR1 is MGHRA and CDR2 is YSYEKL. The CDR3 is CASSMTSGSADTQYF. As DNA, the CDR3 is TGCGCCAGCAGTATGACTAGCGGGAGCGCAGATACGCAGTATTTT.

The V gene is TRBV11-2, the J gene TRBJ1-1; D is uncertain. This CDR3 spans 14 amino acids. The germline V and J ends were trimmed by 3 bases and 3 bases, with 11 bases remaining between them. Germline V gives CDR1 SGHAT, CDR2 FQNNGV. The CDR3 DNA reads as TGTGCCAGCAGCTTTAGATTGACCGACACTGAAGCTTTCTTT. It encodes CASSFRLTDTEAFF.

On this clonotype: One junction end disagrees with the germline gene, perhaps due to a read error. The V and J genes are TRBV20-1 and TRBJ1-1; D unclear. Germline-derived CDR1 and CDR2 are DFQATT and SNEGSKA (reference sequence). The CDR3 sequence is 12 residues long. Here the CDR3 DNA reads TGCAGTGCCCTCGGGATGAATACTGAAGCTTACTTT. Residues: CSALGMNTEAYF.

The chain recombines TRBV11-1 with TRBJ2-1, with 8 bases matching TRBD1. V lost 9 bases to trimming and J lost 7 bases; unmatched junction nucleotides: 14. In germline, CDR1 is SGHAT, CDR2 FQDESV (reference sequence). The CDR3 covers 15 residues. The CDR3 sequence is CARILGQGAGNEQFF. The CDR3 coding sequence is TGTGCCAGAATCCTGGGGCAGGGGGCTGGAAATGAGCAGTTCTTC.

This chain links TRBV11-2 with TRBJ1-1, with 8 bases that match TRBD1. The CDR3 has 17 residues. Trimming cost V 3 bases and J 5 bases; bases outside gene matches: 14. Germline loops: CDR1 SGHAT, CDR2 FQNNGV. CDR3 protein: CASSFMVVGTGRTEAFF. CDR3 DNA: TGTGCCAGCAGCTTTATGGTGGTGGGGACAGGAAGAACTGAAGCTTTCTTT. The full variable domain, its missing parts supplied by reference TRBV11-2 and TRBJ1-1, is EAGVAQSPRYKIIEKRQSVAFWCNPISGHATLYWYQQILGQGPKLLIQFQNNGVVDDSQLPKDRFSAERLKGVDSTLKIQPAKLEDSAVYLCASSFMVVGTGRTEAFFGQGTRLTVV.

The V gene is TRBV5-1, the J gene TRBJ2-2; 7 bases match TRBD1. The junction had 6 bases not matched to a gene; V was cut back by 4 bases and J by 3 bases. The CDR3 spans 15 residues. Germline V gene data show CDR1 as SGHRS and CDR2 as YFSETQ. The CDR3 nucleotides read TGCGCCAGCAGCGCCCGGGACAGTCACACCGGGGAGCTGTTTTTT. Encoded protein: CASSARDSHTGELFF.

Concerning this clonotype itself: A read error is possible here, since a much larger clone lies one base away. This chain uses TRBV20-1 with TRBJ2-1; no firm D call. The CDR3 runs to 15 residues. From germline, CDR1 is DFQATT and CDR2 SNEGSKA (reference sequence). With 8 bases removed from V and 0 bases from J, the gap between germline ends came to 17 bases. In DNA form, the CDR3 reads TGCAGTCCACTCACGGCGACGAGCTCCTACAATGAGCAGTTCTTC. It specifies CSPLTATSSYNEQFF.

Only one count was recorded for this clonotype. The conserved phenylalanine or tryptophan is not found at the CDR3 terminus, so this likely reflects a read error. The CDR3 DNA follows: TGTGCCAGCAGCTTAGATCGATGCGACTACAATGAGCAGTTCATC. Protein product: CASSLDRCDYNEQFI. This chain connects TRBV11-2 to TRBJ2-1; D unclear. This CDR3 region has 15 residues. Germline V gene data show CDR1 as SGHAT and CDR2 as FQNNGV. V was trimmed by 0 bases and J by 3 bases, leaving 9 bases between them.

The V and J genes are TRBV6-1 and TRBJ2-1; no reliable D call. Germline V gene data show CDR1 as MNHNS and CDR2 as SASEGT. Trimming cost V 0 bases and J 7 bases, with 7 bases left between them. The CDR3 totals 13 residues. DNA of the CDR3: TGTGCCAGCAGTGAAGCACTGGAGAATGAGCAGTTCTTC. This translates into CASSEALENEQFF.

This chain connects TRBV12-3 or TRBV12-4 to TRBJ2-2, with 9 bases fitting TRBD2. V lost 7 bases and J lost 7; bases outside the gene matches: 10. The CDR3 covers 15 residues. Here the CDR3 reads CASKGSSGIIGELFF. DNA for the CDR3: TGTGCCAGCAAAGGGTCTAGCGGGATTATCGGGGAGCTGTTTTTT.

This clonotype was seen once. A read error may account for a junction end that differs from germline. This rearrangement joins TRBV11-2 to TRBJ2-1, with a possible D match to TRBD2 (6 bases). The length of the CDR3 is 13 residues. Looked up from germline, CDR1 is SGHAT and CDR2 is FQNNGV. CDR3 sequence reads: CTSTNTGSDEQFF. CDR3 DNA sequence: TGTACCAGCACAAACACCGGGAGCGATGAGCAGTTCTTC. Combining the CDR3 with reference TRBV11-2 and TRBJ2-1 gives the whole variable domain EAGVAQSPRYKIIEKRQSVAFWCNPISGHATLYWYQQILGQGPKLLIQFQNNGVVDDSQLPKDRFSAERLKGVDSTLKIQPAKLEDSAVYLCTSTNTGSDEQFFGPGTRLTVL.

This clonotype was counted between two and nine times. This CDR3 reads CASSLQGVNEKLFF. The CDR3 DNA reads TGTGCCAGCAGCTTACAGGGTGTGAATGAAAAACTGTTTTTT. The rearrangement uses TRBV5-4 and TRBJ1-4, with D possibly matching TRBD1 (6 bases). The V end lost 2 bases, the J end lost 5 bases, and 10 bases lay between the germline ends. The germline V gene encodes CDR1 SGHNT and CDR2 YYREEE (reference sequence). The CDR3 length is 14 residues.

In this sample, this clonotype turned up once. One end of the junction does not line up with germline, which may come from a read error. The rearrangement joins TRBV6-5 to TRBJ2-5; 7 bases are a match to TRBD1. The CDR3 totals 15 residues. In germline, CDR1 is MNHEY, CDR2 SVGAGI. In nucleotides, the CDR3 is TGTGCCAGCAGTTACTCTAACAGGGGACAAGAGATCCAGTACTTC. Its translation is CASSYSNRGQEIQYF.

This clonotype occurred many times. V is TRBV11-2 and J is TRBJ2-7; TRBD2 matches 7 bases. Germline lookup yields CDR1 SGHAT and CDR2 FQNNGV. The V and J ends lost 2 bases and 3 bases, in that order; junction bases with no gene match: 1. The CDR3 covers 13 residues. The CDR3 loop reads CASSLSSGYEQYF. The CDR3 DNA reads TGTGCCAGCAGCTTATCTAGCGGCTACGAGCAGTACTTC. Based on the CDR3 plus reference TRBV11-2 and TRBJ2-7, the full variable domain is EAGVAQSPRYKIIEKRQSVAFWCNPISGHATLYWYQQILGQGPKLLIQFQNNGVVDDSQLPKDRFSAERLKGVDSTLKIQPAKLEDSAVYLCASSLSSGYEQYFGPGTRLTVT.

This clonotype was seen a few times. V gene TRBV4-2 combines with J gene TRBJ2-3; TRBD2 might be the D (5 bases). CDR1 LGHNA and CDR2 YNFKEQ come from the germline V gene. V was shortened by 0 bases and J by 5 bases, with 15 bases between the two germline ends. This CDR3 region has 16 residues. CDR3 residues: CASSQDRSGGRDTQYF. The CDR3 bases are TGTGCCAGCAGCCAAGATCGAAGCGGCGGGCGAGATACGCAGTATTTT.

This chain uses TRBV7-9 with TRBJ1-6; TRBD1 might be the D (5 bases). The CDR3 totals 12 residues. The germline V gene encodes CDR1 SEHNR and CDR2 FQNEAQ (reference sequence). The V end lost 5 bases, the J end lost 6 bases, and 5 bases lay between the germline ends. Here the CDR3 DNA reads TGTGCCAGCAGCGACAGTAATTCACCCCTCCACTTT. Protein product: CASSDSNSPLHF. Using reference TRBV7-9 and TRBJ1-6 for the parts outside the CDR3, the full variable domain is DTGVSQNPRHKITKRGQNVTFRCDPISEHNRLYWYRQTLGQGPEFLTYFQNEAQLEKSRLLSDRFSAERPKGSFSTLEIQRTEQGDSAMYLCASSDSNSPLHFGNGTRLTVT.